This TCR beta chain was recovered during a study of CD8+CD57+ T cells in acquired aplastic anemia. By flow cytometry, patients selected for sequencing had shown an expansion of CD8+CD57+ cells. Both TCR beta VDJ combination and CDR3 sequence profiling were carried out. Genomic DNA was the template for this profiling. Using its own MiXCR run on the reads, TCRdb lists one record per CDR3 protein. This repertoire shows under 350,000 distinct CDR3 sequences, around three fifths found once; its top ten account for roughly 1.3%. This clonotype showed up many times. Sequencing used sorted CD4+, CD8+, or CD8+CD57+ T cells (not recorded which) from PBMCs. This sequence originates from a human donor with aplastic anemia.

The CDR3 sequence: CASSVEGGRNEQYF. The CDR3 nucleotides read TGTGCCAGCAGTGTTGAGGGGGGGCGTAACGAGCAGTACTTC. V is TRBV6-1 and J is TRBJ2-7; D is possibly TRBD2 (7 bases). In germline, CDR1 is MNHNS, CDR2 SASEGT. This CDR3 region has 14 residues. V shed 4 bases and J shed 5 bases, with 15 bases lying between them.